The T cell receptor beta chain described here comes from a study of OX40 agonist ivuxolimab in advanced cancers. CDR1 LNHDA and CDR2 SQIVND come from the germline V gene (reference sequence). The ends were cut back, 9 bases at V and 1 base at J, with 15 bases in the middle. This CDR3 comprises 14 residues. TCRdb's table, derived via immunoSEQ multiplex PCR, lists solely in-frame clones and lacks some. Of around 60,000 clones in the sample, approximately 80% were seen once. The chain links TRBV19 to TRBJ1-1; TRBD1 is a possible D gene (5 bases). The receptor's source is an adult with an advanced solid tumor such as melanoma, head and neck, liver or kidney cancer. The sample was CD4+ or CD8+ T cells sorted from blood, taken in a trial of the OX40 agonist ivuxolimab. In DNA, the CDR3 is TGTGCCAGCAGGGCGGAAACGAAGAACACTGAAGCTTTCTTT. This translates into CASRAETKNTEAFF. The full variable domain, with the rest looked up from reference TRBV19 and TRBJ1-1, is DGGITQSPKYLFRKEGQNVTLSCEQNLNHDAMYWYRQDPGQGLRLIYYSQIVNDFQKGDIAEGYSVSREKKESFPLTVTSAQKNPTAFYLCASRAETKNTEAFFGQGTRLTVV.